A single sample gave rise to the 28 T cell receptor beta chains below, sequenced in a study of cytomegalovirus exposure and HLA in healthy donors. The primer mix had 60 Vbeta and 13 Jbeta primers. Assay: immunoSEQ multiplex PCR; the TCRdb copy retains only in-frame clones and omits some. The data contain roughly 120,000 clones, around 80% of them singletons. Sequenced material: PBMCs. These receptors came from a woman in her twenties or thirties in good health and CMV-seronegative.

This clone was counted a single time. V usage is TRBV7-9 and J usage is TRBJ2-2; possibly TRBD2 for D (5 bases). V lost 3 bases to trimming and J lost 6 bases, with 14 bases between them. Germline values: CDR1 SEHNR, CDR2 FQNEAQ (reference sequence). This CDR3 is 15 amino acids long. The CDR3 loop reads CASSFQRFESGELFF. CDR3 nucleotides: TGTGCCAGCAGCTTCCAGCGGTTTGAGTCCGGGGAGCTGTTTTTT.

This clone was seen only once. V gene TRBV5-6 combines with J gene TRBJ2-1; 7 nucleotides align to TRBD2. Germline CDR1 is SGHDT and CDR2 is YYEEEE. The V segment lost 2 bases and the J segment 7 bases; nucleotides outside the gene matches: 3. The CDR3 sequence is 13 residues long. For the CDR3, the DNA is TGTGCCAGCAGCTTTGGGACTACTAATGAGCAGTTCTTC. Translated, it gives CASSFGTTNEQFF.

The chain uses TRBV6-5 and TRBJ2-3, with 9 nucleotides matching TRBD1. The CDR3 runs to 15 residues. Germline V gene data show CDR1 as MNHEY and CDR2 as SVGAGI. Trimming removed 4 bases from V and 2 bases from J; junction bases left unmatched: 4. CDR3 sequence: CASSWTGVDTDTQYF. The CDR3 bases are TGTGCCAGCAGTTGGACAGGGGTGGACACAGATACGCAGTATTTT.

The count of this clone is one. This rearrangement joins TRBV11-3 to TRBJ2-1, with 9 bases matching TRBD2. CDR1 and CDR2 from the germline V gene are SGHNT and YENEEA. Germline trimming cut 6 bases from V and 7 bases from J; bases unmatched to any gene: 10. The CDR3 totals 15 residues. This CDR3 is CASSRSGLAGNEQFF. The CDR3 nucleotides are TGTGCCAGCAGTAGATCGGGGCTAGCGGGGAATGAGCAGTTCTTC.

This sequence joins TRBV4-2 and TRBJ1-3; D is unresolved. This CDR3 has 15 amino acids. V was shortened by 0 bases and J by 2 bases, with 8 bases between the two germline ends. CDR1 is LGHNA, CDR2 YNFKEQ, per germline. CDR3 sequence (DNA): TGTGCCAGCAGCCAAGATAGAGCTGCTGGAAACACCATATATTTT. Translating it yields CASSQDRAAGNTIYF.

The chain joins TRBV6-4 to TRBJ2-7, with D possibly matching TRBD2 (5 bases). The V and J ends lost 4 bases and 5 bases respectively, with 24 bases between them. Germline CDR1 is MRHNA and CDR2 is SNTAGT. This CDR3 is built from 17 residues. The CDR3 here is CASSVSRGARISDEQYF. In nucleotides, the CDR3 is TGTGCCAGCAGTGTCAGCCGGGGAGCTCGGATTTCCGACGAGCAGTACTTC.

The V call is TRBV6-1, the J call TRBJ1-2, with 8 bases fitting TRBD1. This CDR3 is 14 amino acids long. V gave up 7 bases and J gave up 4 bases; unmatched junction bases: 8. CDR1 is MNHNS, CDR2 SASEGT, per germline. This CDR3 reads CASTPGGRPYGYTF. CDR3 nucleotides: TGTGCCAGCACTCCAGGGGGCAGGCCCTATGGCTACACCTTC.

This clone was detected only once. The V call is TRBV6-5, the J call TRBJ1-5; TRBD1 agrees at 11 bases. The J segment lost 7 bases and the V segment lost 4 bases, leaving 0 bases of the junction unmatched. CDR1 MNHEY and CDR2 SVGAGI come from the germline V gene. This CDR3 is built from 13 residues. The chain's CDR3 is CASSWTGGQPQHF. CDR3 DNA sequence: TGTGCCAGCAGTTGGACAGGGGGCCAGCCCCAGCATTTT.

The chain combines TRBV7-8 with TRBJ1-5, with 7 bases aligning to TRBD1. Germline trimming cut 5 bases from V and 3 bases from J; bases unmatched to any gene: 10. There are 16 residues in the CDR3. Looked up from germline, CDR1 is SGHVS and CDR2 is FQNEAQ. The CDR3 region is CASSPGTEGFNQPQHF. As DNA, the CDR3 is TGTGCCAGCAGCCCCGGGACAGAGGGTTTCAATCAGCCCCAGCATTTT.

J is TRBJ2-7 and V is TRBV9; 8 bases map to TRBD2. J gave up 2 bases and V 0 bases, and 1 base lay outside the gene matches. The length of the CDR3 is 14 residues. In germline, CDR1 is SGDLS, CDR2 YYNGEE. The CDR3 here is CASSVAGGPYEQYF. CDR3 DNA sequence: TGTGCCAGCAGCGTAGCGGGAGGGCCCTACGAGCAGTACTTC.

The genes are TRBV7-9 and TRBJ2-2; D gene uncertain. The CDR3 runs to 14 residues. Germline loops: CDR1 SEHNR, CDR2 FQNEAQ (reference sequence). V was trimmed by 1 base and J by 1 base, leaving 4 bases between them. For the CDR3, the DNA is TGTGCCAGCAGCTTAGTCATGAACACCGGGGAGCTGTTTTTT. Protein sequence: CASSLVMNTGELFF.

The chain uses TRBV7-9 and TRBJ2-7, with no clear D. Per the germline V gene, CDR1 is SEHNR and CDR2 is FQNEAQ (reference sequence). V lost 2 bases, J lost 7 bases, and 18 bases lay in between. CDR3 length: 15 amino acids. The CDR3 sequence: CASSLPPPASGEQYF. The CDR3 DNA reads as TGTGCCAGCAGCTTACCCCCCCCGGCTAGTGGGGAGCAGTACTTC.

This rearrangement joins TRBV5-1 to TRBJ2-3; D unclear. The germline gives CDR1 SGHRS, CDR2 YFSETQ. The ends were cut back, 0 bases at V and 3 bases at J, with 11 bases in the middle. The CDR3 runs 15 residues. CDR3 protein: CASSLGSSTTDTQYF. The CDR3 region has the DNA TGCGCCAGCAGCTTGGGGTCTAGTACAACAGATACGCAGTATTTT.

Details on this clone: One end of the junction varies from germline; a read error may be responsible. CDR3 sequence reads: CASSSEAGGTNKETQYF. The CDR3 DNA sequence: TGTGCCAGCAGCTCAGAAGCGGGAGGTACAAATAAAGAAACCCAGTACTTC. V usage is TRBV7-8 and J usage is TRBJ2-5; 9 positions match TRBD2. This CDR3 is 17 amino acids long. Germline lookup yields CDR1 SGHVS and CDR2 FQNEAQ. The variable domain in full, completed from reference TRBV7-8 and TRBJ2-5, reads GAGVSQSPRYKVAKRGQDVALRCDPISGHVSLFWYQQALGQGPEFLTYFQNEAQLDKSGLPSDRFFAERPEGSVSTLKIQRTQQEDSAVYLCASSSEAGGTNKETQYFGPGTRLLVL.

This clone was counted a single time. The V and J genes are TRBV6-6 and TRBJ1-4, with D maybe TRBD1 (6 bases). Trimming removed 10 bases from V and 8 bases from J, with 14 bases in between. Germline lookup yields CDR1 MNHNY and CDR2 SVGAGI (reference sequence). CDR3 length equals 12 residues. The CDR3 coding sequence is TGTGCCACCTCGGGGGGCGGAGAAAAACTGTTTTTT. It yields the protein CATSGGGEKLFF.

V and J are TRBV27 and TRBJ1-1; D not resolved. CDR1 is MNHEY and CDR2 is SMNVEV in the germline V gene (reference sequence). V lost 2 bases to trimming and J lost 10 bases, with 14 bases between them. The CDR3 length is 13 residues. The CDR3 loop is CASSLTSLAGAFF. The CDR3 DNA sequence: TGTGCCAGCAGTTTAACTTCTTTGGCGGGAGCTTTCTTT.

This clone has a handful of counts. V usage is TRBV15 and J usage is TRBJ1-2, with D possibly matching TRBD1 (5 bases). Germline loops: CDR1 LNHNV, CDR2 YYDKDF (reference sequence). The CDR3 runs to 16 residues. V gave up 0 bases and J gave up 6 bases, with 17 bases separating them. CDR3 amino acids: CATSRDAGSWLDGYTF. CDR3 nucleotides: TGTGCCACCAGCAGAGATGCAGGGTCATGGCTCGATGGCTACACCTTC.

The chain couples TRBV9 to TRBJ1-1; TRBD1 aligns across 9 bases. The J segment lost 4 bases and the V segment lost 1 base, leaving 5 bases of the junction unmatched. Germline CDR1 is SGDLS and CDR2 is YYNGEE. The CDR3 covers 15 residues. The CDR3 sequence: CASSVTGGVGTEAFF. CDR3 nucleotides: TGTGCCAGCAGCGTAACAGGGGGCGTCGGCACTGAAGCTTTCTTT.

The rearrangement links TRBV27 to TRBJ2-3; D remains ambiguous. The CDR3 loop spans 13 amino acids. Germline lookup yields CDR1 MNHEY and CDR2 SMNVEV (reference sequence). Trimming took 6 bases from V and 1 from J, leaving 8 bases between them. The CDR3 spells CASSRTGTDTQYF. The CDR3 nucleotides are TGTGCCAGCAGCCGAACAGGCACAGATACGCAGTATTTT.

With respect to this clone: In the same sample, other DNA sequences code for this CDR3. This rearrangement joins TRBV6-1 to TRBJ1-5; possibly TRBD1 for D (6 bases). Trimming pared 4 bases from V and 4 bases from J, leaving 8 bases between. This CDR3 has 13 residues. CDR1 is MNHNS, CDR2 SASEGT, per germline. The CDR3 loop is CASSGQANQPQHF. CDR3 nucleotides: TGTGCCAGCAGTGGACAGGCGAATCAGCCCCAGCATTTT.

The chain joins TRBV28 to TRBJ1-1; TRBD1 might be the D (6 bases). V lost 7 bases, J lost 0 bases, and 12 bases lay in between. The CDR3 consists of 14 residues. The V gene's germline CDR1 is MDHEN and CDR2 SYDVKM. For the CDR3, the DNA is TGTGCCAGCACCCTGACAGGAGTGAACACTGAAGCTTTCTTT. It translates to CASTLTGVNTEAFF.

The chain uses TRBV5-1 and TRBJ1-3, with D possibly matching TRBD1 (6 bases). V lost 4 bases to trimming and J lost 4 bases, with 15 bases between them. This CDR3 has 15 amino acids. Germline CDR1 is SGHRS and CDR2 is YFSETQ. Here the CDR3 reads CASSPGPGAGNTIYF. Written as DNA, the CDR3 is TGCGCCAGCAGCCCGGGTCCAGGGGCCGGAAACACCATATATTTT.

CDR3 protein: CASSLGQVYTEAFF. CDR3 DNA: TGTGCCAGCAGCTTAGGGCAGGTGTACACTGAAGCTTTCTTT. The chain links TRBV11-1 to TRBJ1-1; D gene unclear. Trimming stripped 1 base from V and 3 bases from J, with 9 bases between. Germline-derived CDR1 and CDR2 are SGHAT and FQDESV (reference sequence). The CDR3 sequence is 14 residues long.

The CDR3, as DNA: TGTGCCAGCAGAAGGGGGCCCTATAATCAGCCCCAGCATTTT. This translates into CASRRGPYNQPQHF. The chain employs TRBV6-5 and TRBJ1-5; 7 bases are shared with TRBD1. Per germline, CDR1 MNHEY and CDR2 SVGAGI. The V gene end was trimmed by 6 bases and the J gene end by 4 bases; junction bases not matched to a gene: 6. This CDR3 is built from 14 residues.

This clone was observed a handful of times. CDR3 nucleotides: TGTGCCAGCAGCCTTGCCGGAAGGGGTTTGGTTGGAAACACCATATATTTT. Protein sequence: CASSLAGRGLVGNTIYF. This chain joins TRBV4-2 and TRBJ1-3; D is perhaps TRBD1 (5 bases). The V and J ends lost 4 bases and 3 bases respectively, with 19 bases between them. Germline assignment: CDR1 LGHNA and CDR2 YNFKEQ. CDR3 length: 17 residues.

The CDR3: CASFTGANNPGELFF. Written as DNA, the CDR3 is TGTGCCAGCTTTACGGGAGCCAATAACCCCGGGGAGCTGTTTTTT. The chain uses TRBV6-1 and TRBJ2-2; tentative D call: TRBD2 (6 bases). With 8 bases removed from V and 6 bases from J, the gap between germline ends came to 19 bases. Germline V gene data show CDR1 as MNHNS and CDR2 as SASEGT. The CDR3 is made up of 15 amino acids.

This clone has just a few counts. The chain joins TRBV28 to TRBJ1-2; D perhaps matches TRBD1 (5 bases). With 6 bases removed from V and 2 bases from J, the gap between germline ends came to 13 bases. The germline V gene encodes CDR1 MDHEN and CDR2 SYDVKM. The CDR3 spans 14 residues. The CDR3 spells CASRGTGKNYGYTF. The DNA for the CDR3 is TGTGCCAGCAGAGGAACAGGAAAAAACTATGGCTACACCTTC.

The V and J genes are TRBV30 and TRBJ2-3; 8 positions agree with TRBD2. Germline V gene sequence: CDR1 GTSNPN, CDR2 SVGIG (reference sequence). Unmatched junction bases numbered 15, after V lost 3 bases and J lost 4 bases. This CDR3 has 17 amino acids. In DNA, the CDR3 is TGTGCCTGGAGCCTGGCGCCCGGGACTAGGAAAGCAGATACGCAGTATTTT. Protein: CAWSLAPGTRKADTQYF.